This TCR beta chain was captured in a study of T-cell memory formation after mild COVID-19. Study as a whole: For the most part, TCR clusters were specific to one donor. General study findings and limits: Within pre-infection memory, some responding clones were found, suggesting cross-reactive memory joined.

5'RACE primed at constant segments yielded TCR alpha and TCR beta cDNA libraries bearing sample barcodes and UMIs. TCRdb ran MiXCR on the 5' RACE reads and lists one entry per CDR3 protein. Of 550,000 to 600,000 distinct CDR3 sequences in the sample, 15% to 20% were seen once. About this clonotype itself: Its antigen is unidentified.

The CDR3 totals 13 residues. V dropped 7 bases and J dropped 0 bases, with 9 bases sitting between them. This clonotype originated in an adult woman who had mild COVID-19 (a few samples of this study predate the infection). Cell type and time point are not known. The V gene is TRBV12-3 or TRBV12-4, the J gene TRBJ1-1, with D unclear. Sequences were obtained from PBMCs or a T cell subset sorted from them (not recorded which). This CDR3 reads CASTIRVNTEAFF. CDR3 nucleotides: TGTGCCAGCACCATCCGGGTGAACACTGAAGCTTTCTTT.